The clone carrying this T cell receptor beta chain was counted only a few times. What it binds is unknown. These data originate in a study of beta chain features in type 1 diabetes. Study information: Patients and healthy donors were similar in age, gender and cell yields.

Study-wide results and limits: The naive, central memory and Treg TCRB repertoires showed an apparent similarity that was greater among patients than among healthy donors. A moderate, significant TCRB CDR3 shortening appeared in type 1 diabetes across four CD4+ subsets.

The isolated RNA, all of it, was reverse transcribed, so expressed TCRB transcripts were what got sequenced. Generated by immunoSEQ multiplex PCR, the TCRdb table keeps only in-frame clones and is missing some. The data contain around 280,000 clones, about 15% of them singletons. V gave up 1 base and J gave up 7 bases; unmatched junction bases: 12. The CDR3 is 17 residues long. Germline assignment: CDR1 GTSNPN and CDR2 SVGIG (reference sequence). The sequence was collected from a man between 18 and 35 years old with type 1 diabetes. Source material: naive CD4+ T cells from blood. This chain connects TRBV30 to TRBJ1-4, with TRBD1 matching over 10 bases. The CDR3 DNA reads as TGTGCCTGGAGTGGGGGGCTCAGGACAGGGGGATCTGAAAAACTGTTTTTT. Protein sequence: CAWSGGLRTGGSEKLFF.